Following are 18 T cell receptor beta chains from one sample sequenced in a study of neoadjuvant nivolumab and ipilimumab in lung cancer. Using immunoSEQ multiplex PCR, the repertoire was profiled, and TCRdb retains in-frame clones only, with some absent. This sample has about 20,000 clones, with roughly four fifths found just once. The sample consisted of tumor tissue, taken after neoadjuvant nivolumab, alone or with ipilimumab, at or shortly before surgery. Source of these receptors: an adult with non-small cell lung cancer.

The chain recombines TRBV15 with TRBJ1-5; a possible D gene is TRBD1 (5 bases). The CDR3 has 13 amino acids. CDR1 and CDR2 (germline): LNHNV, YYDKDF (reference sequence). V was trimmed by 4 bases and J by 7 bases, leaving 11 bases between them. The CDR3 DNA reads TGTGCCACCAGCAATCAGGGATTCCAGCCCCAGCATTTT. Translated: CATSNQGFQPQHF.

The rearrangement links TRBV5-1 to TRBJ2-2; D remains unclear. Germline loops: CDR1 SGHRS, CDR2 YFSETQ. The length of the CDR3 is 13 residues. Trimming cost V 5 bases and J 1 base, with 6 bases left between them. CDR3 in amino acids: CASSNVNTGELFF. CDR3 bases: TGCGCCAGCAGTAACGTGAACACCGGGGAGCTGTTTTTT.

Here the CDR3 DNA reads TGTGCCAGCAGTCCTCTGGACAGGGGAGGCACTGAGCAGTTCTTC. Translated, it gives CASSPLDRGGTEQFF. The V and J genes are TRBV27 and TRBJ2-1, with 9 bases matching TRBD1. V was pared by 5 bases and J by 9 bases, with 11 bases of the junction left unmatched. Per germline, CDR1 MNHEY and CDR2 SMNVEV (reference sequence). The CDR3 extends over 15 amino acids.

The chain joins TRBV7-8 to TRBJ1-3; D unresolved. CDR1 is SGHVS and CDR2 is FQNEAQ in the germline V gene. The CDR3 loop spans 15 amino acids. The germline V and J ends were trimmed by 2 bases and 0 bases, with 8 bases remaining between them. CDR3 amino acids: CASSLQAFSGNTIYF. Written as DNA, the CDR3 is TGTGCCAGCAGCTTACAGGCCTTCTCTGGAAACACCATATATTTT.

This clone was seen once. This CDR3 is also generated by other DNA sequences in the sample. The chain recombines TRBV20-1 with TRBJ2-1; D is uncertain. V shed 3 bases and J shed 8 bases, with 5 bases lying between them. Germline V gene data show CDR1 as DFQATT and CDR2 as SNEGSKA (reference sequence). The CDR3 consists of 10 residues. The CDR3 sequence is CSASDHEQFF. The DNA of the CDR3 is TGCAGTGCTAGCGATCATGAGCAGTTCTTC.

To note about this clone: A far larger clone is off by one base, so a read error is likely. The rearrangement joins TRBV5-4 to TRBJ2-5; no firm D call. Germline lookup yields CDR1 SGHNT and CDR2 YYREEE (reference sequence). The CDR3 length is 15 residues. Trimming stripped 4 bases from V and 0 bases from J, with 13 bases between. CDR3 residues: CASSQEARYQETQYF. The CDR3 bases are TGTGCCAGCAGCCAAGAAGCCCGGTACCAAGAGACCCAGTACTTC.

V and J are TRBV4-3 and TRBJ1-1; a possible D gene is TRBD1 (6 bases). Trimming pared 0 bases from V and 1 base from J, leaving 9 bases between. The germline CDR1 and CDR2 sequences are LGHNA and YSLEER. This CDR3 is built from 15 residues. The CDR3 sequence: CASSQEGTKNTEAFF. Written as DNA, the CDR3 is TGCGCCAGCAGCCAAGAAGGGACAAAGAACACTGAAGCTTTCTTT.

The chain carries TRBV6-5 and TRBJ2-2, with a tentative D call TRBD1 (6 bases). This CDR3 spans 13 amino acids. Germline CDR1 MNHEY, CDR2 SVGAGI. V lost 7 bases and J 8 bases, leaving 14 bases between the germline ends. The CDR3 here is CASTPGVRGELFF. The CDR3 nucleotides are TGTGCCAGCACCCCAGGGGTGAGGGGGGAGCTGTTTTTT.

The chain has TRBV11-2 and TRBJ1-1; D gene uncertain. Germline CDR1 and CDR2: SGHAT and FQNNGV. The CDR3 is 12 residues long. V lost 7 bases to trimming and J lost 1 base, with 7 bases between them. The CDR3 DNA follows: TGTGCCAGCAACCGACCGAACACTGAAGCTTTCTTT. Encoded protein: CASNRPNTEAFF.

V is TRBV6-1 and J is TRBJ1-2; D is undetermined. The germline V gene has CDR1 MNHNS and CDR2 SASEGT. This CDR3 has 14 residues. Between the trimmed V and J ends, which lost 1 base and 4 bases, there was a span of 10 bases. This CDR3 reads CASSEVSAVYGYTF. The DNA of the CDR3 is TGTGCCAGCAGTGAAGTCTCGGCAGTCTATGGCTACACCTTC.

The chain combines TRBV19 with TRBJ1-2; D is possibly TRBD1 (5 bases). Germline V gene data show CDR1 as LNHDA and CDR2 as SQIVND (reference sequence). Trimming stripped 4 bases from V and 2 bases from J, with 11 bases between. This CDR3 has 14 residues. CDR3 loop: CASSTPGLNYGYTF. CDR3 bases: TGTGCCAGTAGTACCCCGGGACTGAACTATGGCTACACCTTC.

CDR3: CASSLGSRGDEQYF. As DNA, the CDR3 is TGTGCCAGCAGCTTAGGCTCTAGGGGGGACGAGCAGTACTTC. This chain uses TRBV13 with TRBJ2-7; the D call may be TRBD1 or TRBD2 (6 bases each). Deletions cut 0 bases from V and 5 bases from J, with 11 bases between. Germline V gene sequence: CDR1 PRHDT, CDR2 FYEKMQ (reference sequence). This CDR3 contains 14 residues.

V is TRBV6-5 and J is TRBJ1-1; D remains ambiguous. The germline V gene has CDR1 MNHEY and CDR2 SVGAGI. Trimming removed 2 bases from V and 0 bases from J, with 7 bases in between. There are 14 residues in the CDR3. CDR3 in DNA: TGTGCCAGCAGTTACGCGGGGATGAACACTGAAGCTTTCTTT. Translation: CASSYAGMNTEAFF.

V and J are TRBV29-1 and TRBJ2-7, with 7 bases lining up with TRBD1. Per germline, CDR1 SQVTM and CDR2 ANQGSEA. Germline trimming cut 6 bases from V and 2 bases from J; bases unmatched to any gene: 7. This CDR3 is 13 amino acids long. The CDR3 sequence is CSVVTGSPYEQYF. The CDR3 DNA follows: TGCAGCGTCGTGACAGGGAGTCCCTACGAGCAGTACTTC.

The rearrangement links TRBV29-1 to TRBJ2-5, with 11 positions matching TRBD2. Unmatched junction bases numbered 7, after V lost 6 bases and J lost 1 base. Germline V gene lookup returns CDR1 SQVTM and CDR2 ANQGSEA. The CDR3 consists of 15 residues. In DNA form, the CDR3 reads TGCAGCGTAGAGGGGGGACTAGCGGTCCAAGAGACCCAGTACTTC. Translation: CSVEGGLAVQETQYF.

The rearrangement links TRBV20-1 to TRBJ2-5; D gene uncertain. Germline V CDR1 and CDR2: DFQATT, SNEGSKA (reference sequence). The CDR3 totals 11 residues. The V gene lost 6 bases and the J gene lost 0 bases, with 5 bases spanning the gap. The CDR3 is CSAQNQETQYF. The CDR3 nucleotides are TGCAGTGCCCAGAACCAAGAGACCCAGTACTTC.

The J gene is TRBJ1-5, the V gene TRBV6-1; 8 bases map to TRBD1. Germline V lookup: CDR1 MNHNS, CDR2 SASEGT. CDR3 length: 14 residues. V was clipped by 4 bases and J by 4 bases; unmatched bases: 3. DNA for the CDR3: TGTGCCAGCAGTGTTACAGGGGGGAATCAGCCCCAGCATTTT. Amino acids: CASSVTGGNQPQHF.

This chain links TRBV11-2 with TRBJ2-5; tentatively, D is TRBD1 (6 bases). The CDR3 extends over 15 amino acids. Germline-derived CDR1 and CDR2 are SGHAT and FQNNGV. V was pared by 0 bases and J by 2 bases, with 10 bases between. The CDR3 protein is CASSLDRTAQETQYF. As DNA, the CDR3 is TGTGCCAGCAGCTTAGATAGGACAGCACAAGAGACCCAGTACTTC.